A single TCR beta chain is shown here with its context. This record belongs to a study of blood T cell repertoires in COVID-19. On the study more broadly: The origin of the acute and convalescent COVID-19 samples was the United States, Italy and Spain. The cDNA or gDNA used as material had been derived from T cells, B-cell-depleted T cells, or PBMCs.

As handled by the study authors: Reference gene primer amplification in the assay estimated nucleated cell counts. Profiled with immunoSEQ multiplex PCR; TCRdb holds only in-frame clones, not every one. That table furnishes V, J and clone size, whereas the DNA furnished D and trimming. The repertoire consists of some 240,000 clones, with about 81% occurring once and the leading ten covering around 12%. The CDR3 has 13 amino acids. The V gene's germline CDR1 is MGHRA and CDR2 YSYEKL. Trimming removed 5 bases from V and 3 bases from J, with 11 bases in between. V and J are TRBV4-1 and TRBJ2-7; weak D call: TRBD2 (6 bases). What was sequenced was peripheral blood. The receptor's source is a woman in her fifties or sixties with active or convalescent COVID-19. This chain's CDR3 is CASSSPGDYEQYF. For the CDR3, the DNA is TGCGCCAGCAGCTCACCGGGGGACTACGAGCAGTACTTC.